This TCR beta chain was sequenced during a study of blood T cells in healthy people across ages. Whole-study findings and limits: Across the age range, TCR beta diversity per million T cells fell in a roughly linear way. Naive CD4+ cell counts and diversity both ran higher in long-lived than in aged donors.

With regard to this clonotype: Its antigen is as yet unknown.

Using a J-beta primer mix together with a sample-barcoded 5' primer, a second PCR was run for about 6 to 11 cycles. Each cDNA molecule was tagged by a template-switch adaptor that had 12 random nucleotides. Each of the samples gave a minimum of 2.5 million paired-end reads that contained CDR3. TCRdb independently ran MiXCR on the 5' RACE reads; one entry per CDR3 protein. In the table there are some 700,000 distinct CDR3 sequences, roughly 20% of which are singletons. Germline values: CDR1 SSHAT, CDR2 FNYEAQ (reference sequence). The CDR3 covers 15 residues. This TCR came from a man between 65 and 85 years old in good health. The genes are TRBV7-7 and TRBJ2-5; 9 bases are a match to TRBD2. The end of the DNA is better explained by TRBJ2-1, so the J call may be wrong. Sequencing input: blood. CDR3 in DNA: TGTGCCAGCAGCTTAGTAGCGGGGGATGTCTATGAGCAGTTCTTC. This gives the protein CASSLVAGDVYEQFF.